Below are 18 T cell receptor beta chains sequenced from a single sample in a study of blood T cell repertoires in COVID-19. Profiled with immunoSEQ multiplex PCR; TCRdb holds only in-frame clones, not every one. The repertoire holds some 190,000 clones, with around 83% as singletons. The sequencing sample was made of PBMCs or T cells enriched from blood (not recorded which). These receptors were taken from a woman in her 30s who had been exposed to COVID-19.

J is TRBJ2-1 and V is TRBV5-6; 8 bases agree with TRBD2. V gave up 2 bases and J gave up 3 bases; unmatched junction bases: 4. The CDR3 has 15 amino acids. Germline V lookup: CDR1 SGHDT, CDR2 YYEEEE. The CDR3 region is CASSFWAGGYNEQFF. The CDR3 DNA sequence: TGTGCCAGCAGCTTCTGGGCGGGGGGCTACAATGAGCAGTTCTTC.

The chain couples TRBV6-6 to TRBJ2-3, with D possibly TRBD2 on 5 matching bases. The CDR3 extends over 14 amino acids. V was clipped by 4 bases and J by 0 bases, with 8 bases between them. Looked up from germline, CDR1 is MNHNY and CDR2 is SVGAGI (reference sequence). In DNA, the CDR3 is TGTGCCAGCAGTTCGTGGACTAGCACAGATACGCAGTATTTT. It codes for CASSSWTSTDTQYF.

The table lists this clone with a few counts. The rearrangement uses TRBV29-1 and TRBJ1-2; 8 bases map to TRBD1. The V segment lost 6 bases and the J segment 4 bases; nucleotides outside the gene matches: 4. This CDR3 is built from 12 residues. Germline CDR1 SQVTM, CDR2 ANQGSEA. The CDR3 loop reads CSVQTGAYGYTF. Written as DNA, the CDR3 is TGCAGCGTCCAGACAGGGGCCTATGGCTACACCTTC.

This clone was observed a handful of times. V is TRBV7-9 and J is TRBJ1-2, with 9 positions matching TRBD1. With V trimmed by 5 bases and J by 4 bases, 17 bases remained unmatched. This CDR3 has 18 amino acids. The V gene's germline CDR1 is SEHNR and CDR2 FQNEAQ (reference sequence). The DNA of the CDR3 is TGTGCCAGCAGCCGGCCTCCGGGACAGGGCTCCCGCTCCTATGGCTACACCTTC. Translation: CASSRPPGQGSRSYGYTF.

This clone was recorded once. The chain employs TRBV7-2 and TRBJ2-7, with TRBD1 identical over 10 bases. This CDR3 region has 15 residues. Trimming cost V 5 bases and J 7 bases; bases outside gene matches: 11. Per germline, CDR1 SGHTA and CDR2 FQGNSA. CDR3 nucleotide sequence: TGTGCCAGCAGCAAAAGACAGGGGGCCTCAGGGGAGCAGTACTTC. Translated, it gives CASSKRQGASGEQYF.

This clone was recorded many times. This chain links TRBV5-4 with TRBJ1-2; TRBD1 aligns across 10 bases. CDR1 SGHNT and CDR2 YYREEE come from the germline V gene (reference sequence). The V and J ends lost 3 bases and 4 bases, in that order; junction bases with no gene match: 6. CDR3 length: 15 residues. CDR3 residues: CASSYGTGDPYGYTF. CDR3 bases: TGTGCCAGCAGCTACGGGACAGGGGATCCCTATGGCTACACCTTC.

The rearrangement uses TRBV4-1 and TRBJ2-3; D is unclear. Germline V CDR1 and CDR2: MGHRA, YSYEKL. V was cut by 1 base and J by 2 bases, with 7 bases left in between. The CDR3 consists of 14 residues. DNA for the CDR3: TGCGCCAGCAGCCAAGGAGTAGCCACAGATACGCAGTATTTT. It encodes CASSQGVATDTQYF.

The gene calls are TRBV9 and TRBJ2-3; 10 positions match TRBD2. There are 15 residues in the CDR3. The junction had 3 bases not matched to a gene; V was cut back by 3 bases and J by 2 bases. Germline V gives CDR1 SGDLS, CDR2 YYNGEE. This CDR3 reads CASSGTSGVTDTQYF. As DNA, the CDR3 is TGTGCCAGCAGCGGAACTAGCGGGGTCACAGATACGCAGTATTTT.

The chain combines TRBV11-2 with TRBJ2-7, with D tentatively TRBD2 (5 bases). The CDR3 contains 15 residues. The V and J ends lost 2 bases and 3 bases respectively, with 14 bases between them. The V gene's germline CDR1 is SGHAT and CDR2 FQNNGV. CDR3: CASSLFGKPNYEQYF. CDR3 coding DNA: TGTGCCAGCAGCTTATTCGGGAAGCCGAACTACGAGCAGTACTTC.

This clone was seen once. This chain uses TRBV10-3 with TRBJ1-1; a weak D match, TRBD1 (6 bases). This CDR3 has 16 amino acids. Trimming shortened V by 10 bases and J by 2 bases, and 23 bases separated the two germline ends. Germline loops: CDR1 ENHRY, CDR2 SYGVKD. The CDR3 spells CATTRGGVTNNTEAFF. CDR3 nucleotides: TGTGCCACCACTCGAGGGGGTGTGACAAACAACACTGAAGCTTTCTTT.

J is TRBJ2-2 and V is TRBV5-5, with D tentatively TRBD1 (6 bases). Per germline, CDR1 SGHKS and CDR2 YYEKEE (reference sequence). V lost 1 base and J 6 bases, leaving 7 bases between the germline ends. The CDR3 is 13 residues long. DNA for the CDR3: TGTGCCAGCAGCTTGTCAGGGGCCGGGGAGCTGTTTTTT. Protein: CASSLSGAGELFF. The full variable domain, completed using reference TRBV5-5 and TRBJ2-2, is DAGVTQSPTHLIKTRGQQVTLRCSPISGHKSVSWYQQVLGQGPQFIFQYYEKEERGRGNFPDRFSARQFPNYSSELNVNALLLGDSALYLCASSLSGAGELFFGEGSRLTVL.

The rearrangement joins TRBV5-4 to TRBJ2-2, with 12 bases fitting TRBD1. The junction had 6 bases not matched to a gene; V was cut back by 5 bases and J by 7 bases. Germline loops: CDR1 SGHNT, CDR2 YYREEE (reference sequence). CDR3 size: 15 residues. CDR3 amino acids: CASSGGQGAGGELFF. In DNA, the CDR3 is TGTGCCAGCAGTGGGGGACAGGGGGCCGGCGGGGAGCTGTTTTTT.

The rearrangement joins TRBV10-2 to TRBJ2-5; D uncertain. The CDR3 covers 12 residues. Per germline, CDR1 WSHSY and CDR2 SAAADI. Trimming left V 3 bases short and J 5 bases short, with 7 bases between. Here the CDR3 DNA reads TGCGCCAGCAGTGACCGGTGGGAGACCCAGTACTTC. This gives the protein CASSDRWETQYF.

The CDR3 loop is CASRPAGGASTEAFF. CDR3 DNA sequence: TGTGCCAGCAGGCCGGCAGGGGGCGCGTCCACTGAAGCTTTCTTT. V and J are TRBV7-2 and TRBJ1-1, with 8 bases lining up with TRBD1. The CDR3 has 15 residues. Per the germline V gene, CDR1 is SGHTA and CDR2 is FQGNSA. V lost 6 bases, J lost 4 bases, and 10 bases stayed unmatched. Full variable domain (outside the CDR3, taken from reference TRBV7-2 and TRBJ1-1): GAGVSQSPSNKVTEKGKDVELRCDPISGHTALYWYRQSLGQGLEFLIYFQGNSAPDKSGLPSDRFSAERTGGSVSTLTIQRTQQEDSAVYLCASRPAGGASTEAFFGQGTRLTVV.

The V and J genes are TRBV4-2 and TRBJ2-2; 15 nucleotides match TRBD2. The CDR3 loop spans 18 amino acids. CDR1 and CDR2 from the germline V gene are LGHNA and YNFKEQ. Germline trimming cut 6 bases from V and 6 bases from J; bases unmatched to any gene: 11. The CDR3, as DNA: TGTGCCAGCAGACCAAGGACTAGCGGGGGGGCATTCGCCGGGGAGCTGTTTTTT. Translating gives CASRPRTSGGAFAGELFF.

The J gene is TRBJ1-1, the V gene TRBV12-3 or TRBV12-4, with unresolved D. V shed 6 bases and J shed 1 base, with 6 bases lying between them. The CDR3 covers 12 residues. DNA of the CDR3: TGTGCCAGCAGGCCCGGGAACACTGAAGCTTTCTTT. This codes for CASRPGNTEAFF.

The V gene is TRBV5-1, the J gene TRBJ2-3; 7 nucleotides agree with TRBD2. J was trimmed by 1 base and V by 1 base; bases with no gene match: 12. This CDR3 contains 18 residues. Germline CDR1 SGHRS, CDR2 YFSETQ. CDR3 sequence (DNA): TGCGCCAGCAGCTTGTTCTTTTTGCTGGGGGGGGGCACAGATACGCAGTATTTT. Residues: CASSLFFLLGGGTDTQYF.

The V gene is TRBV3-1 (or the pseudogene TRBV3-2), the J gene TRBJ1-5; maybe TRBD1 (6 bases). Germline-derived CDR1 and CDR2 are LGHDT and YNNKEL (reference sequence). The CDR3 totals 15 residues. Trimming pared 4 bases from V and 1 base from J, leaving 11 bases between. CDR3 coding DNA: TGTGCCAGCAGCCCCGGACAGACGAGCAATCAGCCCCAGCATTTT. Translating it yields CASSPGQTSNQPQHF.